The clone carrying this TCR beta chain was observed at least ten times. There were TCR beta CDR3 regions amplified from RNA transcripts. HTBI primers were employed in a first-round RT-PCR of the TCR CDR3. TCRdb recomputed calls from the multiplex PCR reads with MiXCR, one row per CDR3 protein. Here the sample spans hundreds of thousands of distinct CDR3 sequences, around 15% being singletons. The data stem from a study of T cells in Graves' hyperthyroidism and ophthalmopathy. Per germline, CDR1 SGHRS and CDR2 YFSETQ. This CDR3 is 13 amino acids long. Between the trimmed V and J ends, which lost 5 bases and 0 bases, there was a span of 6 bases.

Sequences were obtained from blood. The chain employs TRBV5-1 and TRBJ1-5; D is uncertain. The clonotype was recovered from a man aged 18 to 35 with Graves' ophthalmopathy. The CDR3 region has the DNA TGCGCCAGCAGGCTAAATAGCAATCAGCCCCAGCATTTT. Its translation: CASRLNSNQPQHF.